This note documents a single T cell receptor (beta chain) sequence. This clonotype was seen repeatedly, ten times or more. The antigen this receptor binds is unknown. Base qualities are missing; no much larger clone stands one base away. The data derive from a study of response to subunit inactivated influenza vaccine (dated by TCRdb to between 2018 and 2020). Some background on the complete study: The study used deep quantitative T cell receptor repertoire profiling to track responses to a trivalent subunit inactivated influenza vaccine. The investigation overall reported the following: The authors proposed that each seasonal influenza vaccination may bring in only a limited number of new T cells.

Libraries were made using RT-PCR. Instrument used: Illumina HiSeq 2500. Starting from the raw public reads, TCRdb applied fastp trimming at Q25, assembled clones with MiXCR and retained in-frame beta chains. Here each entry gathers all rows of one CDR3 protein and keeps the most common genes and DNA. In this sample the table shows 400,000 to 650,000 distinct CDR3 sequences, about 7.2% of which occur a single time. The top ten clonotypes cover roughly 13% of the sample. Sample: PBMCs from blood, taken roughly 24 months after vaccination. This TCR was recovered from a man between 50 and 75 years old who received an inactivated influenza vaccine. Donor details come from another sample of the same person, matched by shared clones.

The nucleotide sequence is TGTGCCACCAGTGATTCTTTCAGCACAGATACGCAGTATTTT. It is translated as CATSDSFSTDTQYF. The V gene is TRBV24-1 and the J gene is TRBJ2-3; the D gene identity is not certain. Measured from the cysteine to the phenylalanine, the CDR3 is 14 residues long. Only the CDR3 DNA stays, 42 bases, in frame from base 1. V is cut by 2 bases and J by 0 bases, and the space between the germline ends is 5 bases. For CDR1 and CDR2, the germline V gene lists KGHDR and SFDVKD.